One and the same sample provided the 26 T cell receptor beta chains below, sequenced in a study of T cells in women clearing cervical HPV infection. TCRdb's table, derived via immunoSEQ multiplex PCR, lists solely in-frame clones and lacks some. In total, the table holds some 20,000 clones. What was sequenced was blood buffy coat. The receptors originated from a woman between 18 and 70 years old with a cervical HPV16 infection that either progressed to CIN3+ or cleared (not recorded which).

CDR3 DNA (partial): TGTGCCAGCGGTCCGACAAGGGTTCCC. Translating it yields CASGPTRVP. The full CDR3 protein is CASGPTRVPQHF. J is TRBJ1-5 and V is TRBV11-2; D ambiguous. The read is 3 residues too short to cover the CDR3 end, so that end is filled in from the germline J gene. This CDR3 has 12 amino acids. Germline V gives CDR1 SGHAT, CDR2 FQNNGV.

Note on this clone: The CDR3 goes on 3 residues after the read ends, and that part is filled in from the germline J gene. The genes are TRBV28 and TRBJ1-2, with 7 positions matching TRBD1. The CDR3 covers 13 residues. The trim removed 4 bases at V and 6 bases at J, leaving 5 bases unmatched. CDR1 and CDR2 from the germline V gene are MDHEN and SYDVKM. The sequenced CDR3 bases are TGTGCCAGCAGTTACGGGACAGTCAATGGC. Its translation: CASSYGTVNG. The whole CDR3 is CASSYGTVNGYTF.

The CDR3 loop reads CASSLGQGVNSPLHF. The covered CDR3 bases are TGCGCCAGCAGCTTGGGACAGGGGGTGAATTCACCC. The J gene is TRBJ1-6, the V gene TRBV5-1, with 9 bases lining up with TRBD1. The read comes to an end 3 residues before the CDR3 does, leaving the germline J gene to fill in the end. J lost 7 bases, V lost 0 bases, and 2 bases had no gene match. The CDR3 extends over 15 amino acids. From germline, CDR1 is SGHRS and CDR2 YFSETQ.

As regards this clone: The CDR3 end lies 3 residues beyond the end of the read and is filled in from the germline J gene. The chain is built from TRBV20-1 and TRBJ2-7, with TRBD1 matching 10 bases. CDR1 is DFQATT and CDR2 is SNEGSKA in the germline V gene (reference sequence). Unmatched junction bases numbered 20, after V lost 5 bases and J lost 4 bases. The CDR3 covers 18 residues. The DNA read from the CDR3 is TGCAGTGCTGCGACGAATCTGGGACAGGGGACCTACCGATACGAG. It codes for CSAATNLGQGTYRYE. The full CDR3 reads CSAATNLGQGTYRYEQYF.

Remarks on this clone: The CDR3 end is not reached by the read, which stops 3 residues before it; the germline J gene fills it in. V usage is TRBV20-1 and J usage is TRBJ2-3; D might be TRBD2 (7 bases). This CDR3 region has 14 residues. V was shortened by 6 bases and J by 2 bases, with 15 bases between the two germline ends. The germline CDR1 and CDR2 sequences are DFQATT and SNEGSKA (reference sequence). The DNA read from the CDR3 is TGCAGTGCCCCCGACGCGGGGGCCACAGATACG. It yields the protein CSAPDAGATDT. The entire CDR3 sequence reads CSAPDAGATDTQYF.

For this clone: Read sequence stops 3 residues before the CDR3 end, and the germline J gene provides the missing end. The rearrangement joins TRBV5-1 to TRBJ1-1; 10 bases line up with TRBD1. There are 16 residues in the CDR3. CDR1 is SGHRS, CDR2 YFSETQ, per germline. Trimming at V came to 5 bases and at J to 0 bases, leaving 7 bases not matched to a gene. The covered CDR3 bases are TGCGCCAGCAGAAAGGACAGGGGGAGTGTGAACACTGAA. Translating gives CASRKDRGSVNTE. The entire CDR3 protein is CASRKDRGSVNTEAFF. The full variable domain, completed using reference TRBV5-1 and TRBJ1-1, is KAGVTQTPRYLIKTRGQQVTLSCSPISGHRSVSWYQQTPGQGLQFLFEYFSETQRNKGNFPGRFSGRQFSNSRSEMNVSTLELGDSALYLCASRKDRGSVNTEAFFGQGTRLTVV.

With regard to this clone: The CDR3 is cut off 3 residues early in the read; its end comes from the germline J gene. The chain couples TRBV19 to TRBJ2-1, with TRBD2 matching over 9 bases. The CDR3 length is 16 residues. J lost 2 bases, V lost 1 base, and 3 bases had no gene match. CDR1 is LNHDA and CDR2 is SQIVND in the germline V gene (reference sequence). The CDR3 sequence is CASSIGLAGTYNEQFF. The CDR3 bases that were read are TGTGCCAGTAGTATAGGTCTAGCGGGAACCTACAATGAG.

As to this clone: The read terminates 3 residues ahead of where the CDR3 ends, so the germline J gene completes it. The chain recombines TRBV20-1 with TRBJ2-5; 9 nucleotides line up with TRBD2. V gave up 0 bases and J gave up 5 bases; unmatched junction bases: 16. CDR3 length equals 18 residues. Germline CDR1 and CDR2: DFQATT and SNEGSKA (reference sequence). Partial CDR3 DNA: TGCAGTGCTAGAGATTCCCGGGCTAGCGGGACTGCGGGGGAGACC. Encoded protein: CSARDSRASGTAGET. The entire CDR3 reads CSARDSRASGTAGETQYF.

Regarding this clone: The read terminates 3 residues before the CDR3 end, so the remaining end is supplied by the germline J gene. The chain joins TRBV20-1 to TRBJ2-3; the D gene is possibly TRBD1 (6 bases). Germline assignment: CDR1 DFQATT and CDR2 SNEGSKA (reference sequence). The germline V and J ends were trimmed by 4 bases and 8 bases, with 22 bases remaining between them. The CDR3 is 15 residues long. The covered CDR3 bases are TGCAGTGCTACGAATGCCATGGGGGACACTACTACG. This translates into CSATNAMGDTTT. The entire CDR3 sequence reads CSATNAMGDTTTQYF.

A remark on this clone: The DNA ends 3 residues before the CDR3 does, and the rest of the CDR3 is filled in from the germline J gene. The V gene is TRBV5-1, the J gene TRBJ2-3, with 8 bases that match TRBD1. The V gene end was trimmed by 2 bases and the J gene end by 3 bases; junction bases not matched to a gene: 14. The CDR3 runs to 18 residues. Germline CDR1 is SGHRS and CDR2 is YFSETQ. The covered CDR3 bases are TGCGCCAGCAGCTTACTGGTACCGGGACAGGTCTCGACAGATACG. This translates into CASSLLVPGQVSTDT. The whole CDR3 region reads CASSLLVPGQVSTDTQYF.

Comments on this clone: The read comes to an end 3 residues before the CDR3 does, leaving the germline J gene to fill in the end. The J gene is TRBJ1-1, the V gene TRBV18, with D possibly matching TRBD1 (5 bases). Germline CDR1 KGHSH, CDR2 LQKENI. The length of the CDR3 is 13 residues. The CDR3 bases that were read are TGTGCCAGCTCACCAGACAGTGGTTCGAAA. Translating gives CASSPDSGSK. The complete CDR3 sequence is CASSPDSGSKAFF.

As for this clone: The read ends 3 residues shy of where the CDR3 ends; the end is completed using the germline J gene. This chain connects TRBV19 to TRBJ2-7; 11 nucleotides line up with TRBD1. The CDR3 spans 13 residues. Germline-derived CDR1 and CDR2 are LNHDA and SQIVND (reference sequence). J gave up 3 bases and V 9 bases, and 4 bases lay outside the gene matches. The CDR3 spells CASKGQGVYEQYF. CDR3 DNA, as far as it was read: TGTGCCAGCAAGGGACAGGGGGTCTACGAG.

Note on this clone: The read ends 3 residues shy of where the CDR3 ends; the end is completed using the germline J gene. J is TRBJ2-3 and V is TRBV2, with 14 bases identical to TRBD2. From germline, CDR1 is SNHLY and CDR2 FYNNEI. The CDR3 covers 18 residues. Trimming removed 5 bases from V and 1 base from J; junction bases left unmatched: 8. CDR3 bases read: TGTGCCAGCAGTTCAAGACTAGCGGGAGGGGAAGGCACAGATACG. Its protein is CASSSRLAGGEGTDT. The CDR3 reads in full as CASSSRLAGGEGTDTQYF.

A remark on this clone: The read terminates 3 residues before the CDR3 end, so the remaining end is supplied by the germline J gene. V usage is TRBV5-1 and J usage is TRBJ1-3; TRBD1 aligns across 7 bases. Germline loops: CDR1 SGHRS, CDR2 YFSETQ. CDR3 size: 14 residues. J was trimmed by 4 bases and V by 4 bases; bases with no gene match: 5. The sequenced part of the CDR3 DNA is TGCGCCAGCAGCAGGGGACAGATCGGAAACACC. It codes for CASSRGQIGNT. The entire CDR3 is CASSRGQIGNTIYF.

In the case of this clone: The read gets to within 3 residues of the CDR3 end, and the germline J gene fills in the rest. The gene calls are TRBV7-2 and TRBJ1-1; D gene uncertain. CDR1 is SGHTA, CDR2 FQGNSA, per germline. The CDR3 is made up of 15 amino acids. The sequenced part of the CDR3 DNA is TGTGCCAGCAGCTTTAGCGACGGAACTGGTGAGGAA. This gives the protein CASSFSDGTGEE. The CDR3 in full is CASSFSDGTGEEAFF.

As for this clone: At one end, the junction sequence differs from germline, possibly due to a read error. From the germline J gene comes the end of the CDR3, since the read stops 3 residues before it. This chain uses TRBV7-7 with TRBJ2-5; D gene unclear. The CDR3 covers 16 residues. Germline-derived CDR1 and CDR2 are SSHAT and FNYEAQ (reference sequence). The CDR3 protein is CASSLGTPHLQETQYF. Partial CDR3 DNA: TGTGCTAGCAGCTTAGGTACACCTCATTTACAAGAGACC.

A note on this clone: With the read ending 3 residues before the CDR3 end, the germline J gene is used to fill in that end. The rearrangement joins TRBV7-2 to TRBJ1-2; 12 bases match TRBD1. The trim removed 0 bases at V and 4 bases at J, leaving 3 bases unmatched. The germline CDR1 and CDR2 sequences are SGHTA and FQGNSA. This CDR3 is 16 amino acids long. CDR3 protein: CASSLAGTGGLYGYTF. CDR3 DNA, as far as it was read: TGTGCCAGCAGCTTAGCGGGGACAGGGGGCCTCTATGGC.

As to this clone: From the germline J gene comes the end of the CDR3, since the read stops 3 residues before it. The rearrangement uses TRBV30 and TRBJ1-2, with 7 bases identical to TRBD1. The CDR3 has 15 residues. Germline values: CDR1 GTSNPN, CDR2 SVGIG (reference sequence). The CDR3 reads CAWRIGQAYSYDYTF. The DNA read from the CDR3 is TGTGCCTGGAGGATTGGACAGGCCTACTCCTACGAC. Looking up the rest from reference TRBV30 and TRBJ1-2 gives the full variable domain: SQTIHQWPATLVQPVGSPLSLECTVEGTSNPNLYWYRQAAGRGLQLLFYSVGIGQISSEVPQNLSASRPQDRQFILSSKKLLLSDSGFYLCAWRIGQAYSYDYTFGSGTRLTVV.

On this clone: The CDR3 end is not reached by the read, which stops 3 residues before it; the germline J gene fills it in. This sequence joins TRBV4-2 and TRBJ2-5; D is uncertain. Trimming removed 4 bases from V and 3 bases from J, with 9 bases in between. Germline V lookup: CDR1 LGHNA, CDR2 YNFKEQ. This CDR3 has 13 amino acids. This chain's CDR3 is CASSPALEETQYF. CDR3 bases read: TGTGCCAGCAGCCCCGCGTTGGAAGAGACC.

A note on this clone: The CDR3 end is not reached by the read, which stops 3 residues before it; the germline J gene fills it in. The chain couples TRBV5-1 to TRBJ2-3; D might be TRBD2 (5 bases). The V gene lost 1 base and the J gene lost 4 bases, with 13 bases spanning the gap. The CDR3 is made up of 15 amino acids. Germline V gene data show CDR1 as SGHRS and CDR2 as YFSETQ. The CDR3 DNA, read in part, is TGCGCCAGCAGCTTGAGCGGCGATACTGCAGATACG. Translated, it gives CASSLSGDTADT. The full CDR3 protein is CASSLSGDTADTQYF.

Concerning this clone: The read terminates 3 residues before the CDR3 end, so the remaining end is supplied by the germline J gene. The rearrangement joins TRBV11-3 to TRBJ2-1, with D maybe TRBD2 (5 bases). The CDR3 consists of 14 residues. The germline V gene has CDR1 SGHNT and CDR2 YENEEA. V was clipped by 5 bases and J by 6 bases, with 14 bases between them. The CDR3 reads CASSPRAATNEQFF. The sequenced CDR3 bases are TGTGCCAGCAGCCCGCGGGCGGCAACCAATGAG.

Remarks on this clone: The CDR3 end lies 3 residues beyond the end of the read and is filled in from the germline J gene. V gene TRBV11-2 combines with J gene TRBJ2-5; 7 positions match TRBD2. The J segment lost 4 bases and the V segment lost 7 bases, leaving 3 bases of the junction unmatched. This CDR3 is 12 amino acids long. Per germline, CDR1 SGHAT and CDR2 FQNNGV. The CDR3 is CASKAGVETQYF. CDR3 DNA (partial): TGTGCCAGCAAGGCGGGAGTAGAGACC.

As for this clone: The CDR3 end is not reached by the read, which stops 3 residues before it; the germline J gene fills it in. V is TRBV14 and J is TRBJ1-6; D is possibly TRBD1 (5 bases). The CDR3 is 17 amino acids. Germline CDR1 SGHDN, CDR2 FVKESK. V lost 2 bases and J 0 bases, leaving 11 bases between the germline ends. The sequenced part of the CDR3 DNA is TGTGCCAGCAGCCAATTGAGGGGTAACTCCTATAATTCACCC. The encoded protein is CASSQLRGNSYNSP. The whole CDR3 protein is CASSQLRGNSYNSPLHF.

On this clone: Read data end 3 residues before the CDR3 end; the end is taken from the germline J gene. The chain joins TRBV7-3 to TRBJ1-6; D unresolved. Trimming removed 6 bases from V and 8 bases from J, with 17 bases in between. CDR3 length: 15 residues. Germline V gene data show CDR1 as SGHTA and CDR2 as FQGTGA. CDR3 bases read: TGTGCCAGCAGTTCTAGCGGGTCTCGAGATTCACCC. It specifies CASSSSGSRDSP. The whole CDR3 is CASSSSGSRDSPLHF.

About this clone: The read stops 3 residues short of the end of the CDR3; the missing end is completed from the germline J gene. J is TRBJ1-2 and V is TRBV7-9, with D maybe TRBD1 (6 bases). This CDR3 contains 15 residues. V was clipped by 4 bases and J by 4 bases, with 16 bases between them. Germline CDR1 and CDR2: SEHNR and FQNEAQ (reference sequence). The chain's CDR3 is CASSSQQGGGYGYTF. Incomplete CDR3 DNA: TGTGCCAGCAGCTCTCAACAGGGCGGGGGCTATGGC.

For this clone: With the read ending 3 residues before the CDR3 end, the germline J gene is used to fill in that end. This chain joins TRBV6-1 and TRBJ1-4, with D uncertain. Germline CDR1 reads MNHNS; CDR2 reads SASEGT. Between the trimmed V and J ends, which lost 2 bases and 4 bases, there was a span of 14 bases. This CDR3 region has 16 residues. The CDR3 bases that were read are TGTGCCAGCAGTGAACAATCCGGGGAGGGTAATGAAAAA. This gives the protein CASSEQSGEGNEK. The CDR3, in full, reads CASSEQSGEGNEKLFF.